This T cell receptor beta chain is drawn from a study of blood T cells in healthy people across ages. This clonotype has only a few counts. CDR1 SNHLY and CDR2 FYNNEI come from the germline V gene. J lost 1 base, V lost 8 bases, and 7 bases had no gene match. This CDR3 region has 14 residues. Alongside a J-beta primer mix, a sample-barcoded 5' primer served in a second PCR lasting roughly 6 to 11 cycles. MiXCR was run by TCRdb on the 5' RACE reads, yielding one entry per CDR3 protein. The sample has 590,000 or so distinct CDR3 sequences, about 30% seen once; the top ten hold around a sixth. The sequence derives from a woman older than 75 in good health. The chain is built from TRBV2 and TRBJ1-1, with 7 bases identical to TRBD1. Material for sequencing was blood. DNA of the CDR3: TGTGCCAGCTCCTGGGACAGCAAGAACACTGAAGCTTTCTTT. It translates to CASSWDSKNTEAFF.